One sample yielded the 24 T cell receptor beta chains listed below, sequenced in a study of blood T cell repertoires in COVID-19. Assay used: immunoSEQ multiplex PCR; TCRdb lists only in-frame clones, some missing. This table has over 200,000 clones, under 90% appearing once. The sample taken for sequencing was PBMCs or T cells enriched from blood (not recorded which). Every receptor here comes from a man aged 60 to 75 who had recovered from COVID-19.

The chain recombines TRBV27 with TRBJ2-2, with D maybe TRBD1 (5 bases). The ends were cut back, 1 base at V and 5 bases at J, with 14 bases in the middle. CDR3 size: 16 residues. From germline, CDR1 is MNHEY and CDR2 SMNVEV (reference sequence). The CDR3 here is CASSLFLQGDTGELFF. For the CDR3, the DNA is TGTGCCAGCAGTTTATTCTTGCAAGGGGATACCGGGGAGCTGTTTTTT.

The gene calls are TRBV9 and TRBJ1-5; unclear D gene. Per germline, CDR1 SGDLS and CDR2 YYNGEE. The V gene lost 2 bases and the J gene lost 5 bases, with 8 bases spanning the gap. This CDR3 comprises 13 residues. The CDR3 sequence: CASSVREDQPQHF. As DNA, the CDR3 is TGTGCCAGCAGCGTTAGAGAGGATCAGCCCCAGCATTTT.

For the CDR3, the DNA is TGTGCCAGCACAGCGGACCGCCGGAGGGGCACTGAAGCTTTCTTT. Protein sequence: CASTADRRRGTEAFF. V usage is TRBV2 and J usage is TRBJ1-1, with D possibly matching TRBD1 (5 bases). The CDR3 is 15 amino acids. V was trimmed by 7 bases and J by 4 bases, leaving 19 bases between them. Germline assignment: CDR1 SNHLY and CDR2 FYNNEI. The full variable domain, its missing parts supplied by reference TRBV2 and TRBJ1-1, is EPEVTQTPSHQVTQMGQEVILRCVPISNHLYFYWYRQILGQKVEFLVSFYNNEISEKSEIFDDQFSVERPDGSNFTLKIRSTKLEDSAMYFCASTADRRRGTEAFFGQGTRLTVV.

V usage is TRBV18 and J usage is TRBJ2-7; D is possibly TRBD2 (6 bases). V was pared by 1 base and J by 4 bases, with 14 bases between. The CDR3 is made up of 15 amino acids. Germline assignment: CDR1 KGHSH and CDR2 LQKENI. The CDR3 bases are TGTGCCAGCTCACCACAGGGACTTGGAGTTTACGAGCAGTACTTC. Residues: CASSPQGLGVYEQYF.

This clone was observed a handful of times. The rearrangement joins TRBV5-3 to TRBJ1-4, with D perhaps matching TRBD1 (6 bases). TRBV5-3 is given ORF status, its function remaining uncertain. This CDR3 has 15 amino acids. V lost 3 bases, J lost 8 bases, and 17 bases lay in between. Here the CDR3 reads CARSSPDSHPEKLFF. The CDR3 DNA is TGTGCCAGAAGCTCGCCGGACAGCCACCCGGAAAAACTGTTTTTT.

The rearrangement joins TRBV11-2 to TRBJ2-5; 7 nucleotides align to TRBD1. Germline CDR1 is SGHAT and CDR2 is FQNNGV. The CDR3 runs 15 residues. V shed 4 bases, J shed 2 bases, and the junction held 7 bases outside the gene matches. CDR3 sequence reads: CASSSGQMLQETQYF. CDR3 nucleotide sequence: TGTGCCAGCAGCTCGGGACAGATGTTGCAAGAGACCCAGTACTTC.

This sequence joins TRBV7-2 and TRBJ1-2; tentatively, D is TRBD1 (5 bases). Germline CDR1 reads SGHTA; CDR2 reads FQGNSA. This CDR3 region has 14 residues. Trimming removed 1 base from V and 5 bases from J, with 11 bases in between. This CDR3 reads CASSLVQGEYGYTF. As DNA, the CDR3 is TGTGCCAGCAGCTTAGTGCAGGGTGAATATGGCTACACCTTC.

This clone was seen a few times. The chain is built from TRBV3-1 (or the pseudogene TRBV3-2) and TRBJ1-6; a weak D match, TRBD1 (6 bases). With 1 base removed from V and 3 bases from J, the gap between germline ends came to 16 bases. CDR1 is LGHDT, CDR2 YNNKEL, per germline (reference sequence). CDR3 size: 18 residues. The CDR3 region has the DNA TGTGCCAGCAGCCAAGGGTTTACAGGGACCATCTATAATTCACCCCTCCACTTT. The encoded protein is CASSQGFTGTIYNSPLHF.

The chain has TRBV9 and TRBJ2-7; 11 bases align to TRBD1. Germline-derived CDR1 and CDR2 are SGDLS and YYNGEE. Unmatched junction bases numbered 4, after V lost 2 bases and J lost 3 bases. CDR3 length: 15 amino acids. CDR3 in amino acids: CASSVGQGVVYEQYF. The CDR3 DNA sequence: TGTGCCAGCAGCGTGGGACAGGGGGTCGTCTACGAGCAGTACTTC.

V and J are TRBV4-2 and TRBJ2-5, with 10 bases identical to TRBD2. The trim removed 4 bases at V and 5 bases at J, leaving 10 bases unmatched. This CDR3 spans 16 amino acids. From germline, CDR1 is LGHNA and CDR2 YNFKEQ. The CDR3, as DNA: TGTGCCAGCAGCCTATTTAGCGGGGGGAGGGATGAGACCCAGTACTTC. As protein: CASSLFSGGRDETQYF.

The sample holds a few counts of this clone. The J gene is TRBJ1-6, the V gene TRBV12-3 or TRBV12-4, with D unclear. The CDR3 spans 13 residues. Between the trimmed V and J ends, which lost 3 bases and 7 bases, there was a span of 7 bases. CDR3 amino acids: CASSFVQNSPLHF. CDR3 in DNA: TGTGCCAGCAGTTTTGTCCAGAATTCACCCCTCCACTTT.

The chain employs TRBV6-5 and TRBJ1-1; a possible D gene is TRBD1 (5 bases). From germline, CDR1 is MNHEY and CDR2 SVGAGI. V lost 8 bases to trimming and J lost 5 bases, with 12 bases between them. The CDR3 has 12 amino acids. The CDR3 is CASGEEGTEAFF. The CDR3 DNA sequence: TGTGCCAGCGGGGAGGAGGGGACTGAAGCTTTCTTT.

The rearrangement links TRBV5-6 to TRBJ1-1; D perhaps matches TRBD1 (5 bases). Germline assignment: CDR1 SGHDT and CDR2 YYEEEE. CDR3 size: 16 residues. V lost 5 bases and J lost 4, with 21 bases in between. CDR3 sequence (DNA): TGTGCCAGCAGTTTAATCTTGACAGCTGGCGTCACTGAAGCTTTCTTT. This sequence encodes CASSLILTAGVTEAFF.

In its sample, this clone was seen a few times. The V call is TRBV19, the J call TRBJ1-1; D is perhaps TRBD1 (5 bases). Trimming took 6 bases from V and 5 from J, leaving 10 bases between them. This CDR3 is 12 amino acids long. Germline V gene data show CDR1 as LNHDA and CDR2 as SQIVND (reference sequence). The CDR3 here is CASSLGLTEAFF. The CDR3 nucleotides read TGTGCCAGTAGCTTGGGACTAACTGAAGCTTTCTTT.

The chain couples TRBV5-4 to TRBJ2-3; tentatively, D is TRBD2 (5 bases). Looked up from germline, CDR1 is SGHNT and CDR2 is YYREEE (reference sequence). V dropped 2 bases and J dropped 0 bases, with 7 bases sitting between them. CDR3 length: 14 amino acids. CDR3 nucleotide sequence: TGTGCCAGCAGCTTTAGGACTAGCACAGATACGCAGTATTTT. This sequence encodes CASSFRTSTDTQYF.

The chain couples TRBV12-3 or TRBV12-4 to TRBJ1-1, with unresolved D. Trimming took 3 bases from V and 8 from J, leaving 7 bases between them. CDR3 length: 11 amino acids. The CDR3, as DNA: TGTGCCAGCAGTTTTCGAGGGGAAGCTTTCTTT. Protein: CASSFRGEAFF.

In its sample, this clone was seen a few times. The CDR3 DNA reads TGTGCCAGCAGTGAAGGGTCACAGGTTTTTTCACCCCTCCACTTT. This codes for CASSEGSQVFSPLHF. The chain employs TRBV6-1 and TRBJ1-6, with D possibly being TRBD1 (5 bases). Germline CDR1 and CDR2: MNHNS and SASEGT. Trimming removed 1 base from V and 9 bases from J, with 13 bases in between. The CDR3 runs 15 residues.

The gene calls are TRBV5-5 and TRBJ2-3, with D maybe TRBD2 (6 bases). V lost 5 bases and J 1 base, leaving 20 bases between the germline ends. Germline values: CDR1 SGHKS, CDR2 YYEKEE (reference sequence). CDR3 length equals 17 residues. The CDR3 here is CASSPTTAGTGTDTQYF. CDR3 bases: TGTGCCAGCAGTCCAACTACGGCCGGGACTGGCACAGATACGCAGTATTTT.

V gene TRBV5-5 combines with J gene TRBJ1-5; TRBD1 might be the D (6 bases). Trimming took off 4 bases at V and 1 base at J, with 15 bases between the two ends. Germline V gene sequence: CDR1 SGHKS, CDR2 YYEKEE (reference sequence). The length of the CDR3 is 16 residues. Here the CDR3 DNA reads TGTGCCAGCAGCCACACCCCGGACAGCAGCAATCAGCCCCAGCATTTT. Protein product: CASSHTPDSSNQPQHF.

This chain uses TRBV9 with TRBJ1-4, with a possible D match to TRBD1 (6 bases). V was trimmed by 0 bases and J by 5 bases, leaving 11 bases between them. The CDR3 totals 15 residues. Germline V gene lookup returns CDR1 SGDLS and CDR2 YYNGEE. The CDR3 region has the DNA TGTGCCAGCAGCGTAGAAGGAAGGGGGAATGAAAAACTGTTTTTT. Its protein is CASSVEGRGNEKLFF. Supplemented by reference TRBV9 and TRBJ1-4, the full variable domain reads DSGVTQTPKHLITATGQRVTLRCSPRSGDLSVYWYQQSLDQGLQFLIQYYNGEERAKGNILERFSAQQFPDLHSELNLSSLELGDSALYFCASSVEGRGNEKLFFGSGTQLSVL.

The chain recombines TRBV7-9 with TRBJ2-7; 9 nucleotides match TRBD1. From germline, CDR1 is SEHNR and CDR2 FQNEAQ (reference sequence). With V trimmed by 3 bases and J by 5 bases, 2 bases remained unmatched. This CDR3 has 13 residues. CDR3 in DNA: TGTGCCAGCAGCTTCGGGACAGGGAACGAGCAGTACTTC. As protein: CASSFGTGNEQYF.

The rearrangement joins TRBV27 to TRBJ1-2; D may be TRBD1 (5 bases). The CDR3 contains 14 residues. Germline values: CDR1 MNHEY, CDR2 SMNVEV (reference sequence). Trimming stripped 5 bases from V and 2 bases from J, with 12 bases between. The CDR3 nucleotides are TGTGCCAGCAGTAGCCAGGGTGGGAACTATGGCTACACCTTC. This codes for CASSSQGGNYGYTF.

V and J are TRBV9 and TRBJ2-3, with TRBD2 as a possible D gene (6 bases). CDR3 length equals 17 residues. The ends were cut back, 4 bases at V and 0 bases at J, with 18 bases in the middle. The germline CDR1 and CDR2 sequences are SGDLS and YYNGEE. This CDR3 is CASSPRLWGTSTDTQYF. CDR3 nucleotide sequence: TGTGCCAGCAGCCCACGGTTATGGGGGACTAGCACAGATACGCAGTATTTT.

This chain links TRBV5-1 with TRBJ2-3; the D gene is possibly TRBD2 (5 bases). Trimming took off 5 bases at V and 6 bases at J, with 16 bases between the two ends. The CDR3 loop spans 14 amino acids. CDR1 SGHRS and CDR2 YFSETQ come from the germline V gene. The CDR3 loop reads CASRGDTTVDTQYF. The DNA of the CDR3 is TGCGCCAGCAGGGGAGACACTACGGTGGATACGCAGTATTTT.